This TCR beta chain was identified in a study of cytomegalovirus exposure and HLA in healthy donors. The PCR ran on 60 Vbeta and 13 Jbeta primers. Some clones are missing from TCRdb's copy, which holds only in-frame ones; the method was immunoSEQ multiplex PCR. The data show 150,000 to 200,000 clones, 65% to 85% seen once. This clone showed up just once. V gave up 6 bases and J gave up 2 bases, with 14 bases separating them. Germline CDR1 MNHEY, CDR2 SMNVEV (reference sequence). This CDR3 contains 15 residues. The TCR originated in a male donor in good health and CMV-seropositive. This chain uses TRBV27 with TRBJ1-5; TRBD1 is a possible D gene (5 bases). Sequenced input: PBMCs. The CDR3 loop is CASSDTGSGNQPQHF. As DNA, the CDR3 is TGTGCCAGCAGCGACACAGGTTCGGGCAATCAGCCCCAGCATTTT.